The present TCR beta chain was sequenced within a study of cytomegalovirus exposure and HLA in healthy donors. Study summary: The 110 or so validation repertoires, a later analysis reported, used the same platform as the 666 first-cohort repertoires. General observations from the study: The study listed 164 cytomegalovirus-associated TCR beta chains. Specificity for CMV antigens was confirmed in vitro for three of the CMV-associated chains.

A note on this clone: No antigen is known for it.

Looked up from germline, CDR1 is SGHAT and CDR2 is FQNNGV. Trimming pared 8 bases from V and 2 bases from J, leaving 9 bases between. This CDR3 has 13 residues. Assay used: immunoSEQ multiplex PCR; TCRdb lists only in-frame clones, some missing. The sample includes roughly 45,000 clones, roughly 90% of them seen just once. V usage is TRBV11-2 and J usage is TRBJ2-2; tentatively, D is TRBD2 (5 bases). The sample consisted of PBMCs. This receptor was identified in a man aged 18 to 35 in good health and CMV-seronegative. CDR3 sequence (DNA): TGTGCCAGCCCCCGGGGTAACACCGGGGAGCTGTTTTTT. Translated, it gives CASPRGNTGELFF.